These T cell receptor beta chains were read from a single sample in a study of T cells in Graves' hyperthyroidism and ophthalmopathy. One entry per CDR3 protein results from TCRdb running MiXCR on the multiplex PCR reads. The sample shows around 420,000 distinct CDR3 sequences, roughly an eighth of them seen only once. Sequencing input: blood. The origin of the receptors is a woman aged 18-29 years with Graves' hyperthyroidism. The CDR3 runs from the conserved cysteine through the conserved F or W. D genes are given only for firm matches. Size is stated for part of the rows, as once, few or many counts, or as a class when the clone is expanded.

D | length | J | V | size | CDR3 | DNA
- | 17 | TRBJ1-6 | TRBV6-1 | few | CASVPWAESSYNSPLHF | TGTGCCAGCGTCCCTTGGGCAGAGAGCTCCTATAATTCACCCCTCCACTTT
- | 14 | TRBJ2-1 | TRBV20-1 | many | CSARHRVPLNEQFF | TGCAGTGCTAGACACCGGGTCCCTCTCAATGAGCAGTTCTTC
TRBD1 | 16 | TRBJ2-1 | TRBV12-3/TRBV12-4 | once | CASSPGQGGSYNEQFF | TGTGCCAGCAGCCCCGGACAGGGTGGGTCCTACAATGAGCAGTTCTTC
TRBD2 | 16 | TRBJ2-2 | TRBV2 | many | CASSDPSGRGAGELFF | TGTGCCAGCAGCGACCCTAGCGGGAGAGGGGCCGGGGAGCTGTTTTTT
TRBD2 | 14 | TRBJ2-4 | TRBV28 | - | CASRLAGAENIQYF | TGTGCCAGCCGACTAGCGGGAGCCGAAAACATTCAGTACTTC
TRBD2 | 16 | TRBJ2-4 | TRBV7-2 | many | CASSLASSGSQSIQYF | TGTGCCAGCAGCCTAGCCTCTAGCGGGAGTCAAAGCATTCAGTACTTC
TRBD1 | 18 | TRBJ1-1 | TRBV9 | few | CASSVGSGQGGADTEAFF | TGTGCCAGCAGCGTAGGATCGGGGCAGGGGGGGGCTGACACTGAAGCTTTCTTT
- | 15 | TRBJ2-6 | TRBV5-5 | many | CASSLVGSGANVLTF | TGTGCCAGCAGCTTGGTGGGGTCTGGGGCCAACGTCCTGACTTTC
TRBD1 | 14 | TRBJ2-7 | TRBV7-8 | many | CASSIRQGRAEQYF | TGTGCCAGCAGCATAAGACAGGGAAGGGCCGAGCAGTACTTC
TRBD1 | 15 | TRBJ1-6 | TRBV28 | - | CASRGQGTYNSPLHF | TGTGCCAGCAGGGGACAGGGAACCTATAATTCACCCCTCCACTTT
- | 12 | TRBJ2-7 | TRBV2 | - | CASSMGAPEQYF | TGTGCCAGCAGTATGGGGGCGCCCGAGCAGTACTTC
TRBD2 | 16 | TRBJ2-7 | TRBV7-9 | many | CASSPKASGRLPEQYF | TGTGCCAGCAGCCCAAAGGCTAGCGGGAGATTGCCCGAGCAGTACTTC
- | 13 | TRBJ2-1 | TRBV3-1 | many | CASVPFRGSEQFF | TGTGCCAGCGTCCCTTTTCGGGGGTCTGAGCAGTTCTTC
- | 15 | TRBJ2-5 | TRBV5-1 | many | CASSLEAGVVETQYF | TGCGCCAGCAGCTTGGAGGCAGGGGTCGTAGAGACCCAGTACTTC
- | 16 | TRBJ2-2 | TRBV9 | many | CASSVASSANTGELFF | TGTGCCAGCAGCGTAGCTTCATCGGCGAACACCGGGGAGCTGTTTTTT
TRBD2 | 15 | TRBJ2-7 | TRBV2 | many | CASSGSTSRIYEQYF | TGTGCCAGCAGTGGATCGACTAGCAGGATCTACGAGCAGTACTTC
TRBD1 | 19 | TRBJ1-6 | TRBV25-1 | once | CANRHCPGQAPSYNSPLHF | TGTGCCAACAGACATTGCCCCGGACAGGCACCATCCTATAATTCACCCCTCCACTTT
- | 15 | TRBJ2-7 | TRBV6-1 | - | CATGASGTGSYEQYF | TGTGCCACGGGGGCCTCCGGGACTGGCTCCTACGAGCAGTACTTC
- | 17 | TRBJ1-5 | TRBV24-1 | - | CATPLPHFLTENQPQHF | TGTGCCACCCCCCTCCCGCACTTCCTGACAGAAAATCAGCCCCAGCATTTT
- | 15 | TRBJ2-1 | TRBV6-2/TRBV6-3 | many | CASGEPKKNYNEQFF | TGTGCCAGCGGGGAACCCAAAAAAAACTACAATGAGCAGTTCTTC
TRBD1 | 17 | TRBJ2-1 | TRBV28 | many | CASSRTFGTGGYNEQFF | TGTGCCAGCAGCCGTACCTTCGGGACAGGGGGCTACAATGAGCAGTTCTTC
- | 12 | TRBJ2-1 | TRBV9 | - | CASSDQIREQFF | TGTGCCAGCAGCGACCAAATTCGTGAGCAGTTCTTC
TRBD2 | 16 | TRBJ2-1 | TRBV10-2 | - | CASSEQLAGIYNEQFF | TGCGCCAGCAGTGAACAACTAGCGGGGATCTACAATGAGCAGTTCTTC
- | 14 | TRBJ2-5 | TRBV5-5 | - | CASRGINPGETQYF | TGTGCCAGCAGGGGGATTAATCCAGGGGAGACCCAGTACTTC
TRBD2 | 18 | TRBJ2-1 | TRBV3-1 | many | CASSRRASGRGSYNEQFF | TGTGCCAGCAGTCGACGGGCTAGCGGGCGTGGTTCCTACAATGAGCAGTTCTTC
TRBD2 | 18 | TRBJ2-2 | TRBV27 | many | CASSLSVLAGGGTGELFF | TGTGCCAGCAGTTTATCGGTGCTAGCGGGAGGTGGGACCGGGGAGCTGTTTTTT
- | 14 | TRBJ2-3 | TRBV7-9 | - | CASSWQGNADTQYF | TGTGCCAGCAGCTGGCAGGGTAACGCAGATACGCAGTATTTT
- | 12 | TRBJ2-7 | TRBV20-1 | few | CSARWADHEQYF | TGCAGTGCTAGATGGGCGGACCACGAGCAGTACTTC
TRBD1 | 16 | TRBJ1-2 | TRBV5-1 | many | CASSLGTGATNYGYTF | TGCGCCAGCAGCTTGGGTACAGGGGCGACTAACTATGGCTACACCTTC
TRBD1 | 15 | TRBJ2-5 | TRBV7-8 | many | CASSRDRGRGETQYF | TGTGCCAGCAGCCGGGACAGGGGGCGAGGGGAGACCCAGTACTTC
- | 14 | TRBJ2-5 | TRBV7-8 | few | CASSFIVGRETQYF | TGTGCCAGCAGCTTTATTGTAGGGCGGGAGACCCAGTACTTC
TRBD1 | 15 | TRBJ2-3 | TRBV12-3/TRBV12-4 | many | CASSTRQGATDTQYF | TGTGCCAGCAGTACCCGACAGGGGGCTACAGATACGCAGTATTTT
TRBD1 | 14 | TRBJ2-3 | TRBV5-1 | - | CASSTGEVTDTQYF | TGCGCCAGCTCGACAGGGGAGGTCACAGATACGCAGTATTTT
TRBD1 | 17 | TRBJ2-6 | TRBV7-2 | many | CASSFWSGGTGANVLTF | TGTGCCAGCAGCTTCTGGTCAGGGGGAACTGGGGCCAACGTCCTGACTTTC
- | 13 | TRBJ2-1 | TRBV20-1 | - | CSVNGGFYNEQFF | TGCAGTGTCAACGGGGGCTTCTACAATGAGCAGTTCTTC
TRBD2 | 16 | TRBJ2-3 | TRBV5-1 | many | CASSFRTSGSAGTQYF | TGCGCCAGCAGCTTTCGGACTAGCGGGAGTGCGGGTACGCAGTATTTT
- | 16 | TRBJ2-1 | TRBV5-1 | few | CASSRTPQQVYNEQFF | TGCGCCAGCAGTCGCACTCCACAACAGGTTTACAATGAGCAGTTCTTC